A selection of T cell receptor beta chains follows, all from one sample in a study of naive and memory T cell subsets. TCRdb independently ran MiXCR on the UMI-ligation and nested PCR reads; one entry per CDR3 protein. There are roughly 150,000 distinct CDR3 sequences in the sample; roughly 22% occur only once, and 0.085% to 0.11% lies in the top ten. Material for sequencing was naive CD4+ T cells from blood. Receptors were obtained from a human donor in good health. Both conserved end residues are part of each CDR3. The D gene is left open where the match is weak. Part of the rows lack a size; the others show once, few, many or a class for expanded clones.

D gene	V gene	clone size	J gene	CDR3 DNA	CDR3 protein
-	TRBV12-3/TRBV12-4	-	TRBJ1-5	TGTGCCAGCAGTTTAACGACAAGTCAGCCCCAGCATTTT	CASSLTTSQPQHF
-	TRBV29-1	few	TRBJ2-1	TGCAGTTCTGATTGGGGGTCCCTCTACAATGAGCAGTTCTTC	CSSDWGSLYNEQFF
-	TRBV12-3/TRBV12-4	few	TRBJ1-4	TGTGCCAGCCGAAGAGGGGTTAATGAAAAACTGTTTTTT	CASRRGVNEKLFF
-	TRBV28	few	TRBJ1-3	TGTGCCAGCACCCAGGACTGGACTGGAAACACCATATATTTT	CASTQDWTGNTIYF
-	TRBV20-1	-	TRBJ1-1	TGCAGTGCTAGAAATGCACGGGGCACTGAAGCTTTCTTT	CSARNARGTEAFF
TRBD2	TRBV6-5	-	TRBJ2-7	TGTGCCAGCAGGAGGGGACTAGCGTCCTACGAGCAGTACTTC	CASRRGLASYEQYF
TRBD1	TRBV4-1	-	TRBJ1-4	TGCGCCAGCAGCCAAGATCAAGGACAGGTTAATGAAAAACTGTTTTTT	CASSQDQGQVNEKLFF
-	TRBV30	many	TRBJ1-3	TGTGCCTGGAGTCCGCATTTCAGCTCTGGAAACACCATATATTTT	CAWSPHFSSGNTIYF
-	TRBV12-3/TRBV12-4	few	TRBJ1-1	TGTGCCAGCAGACCTAGACAGGTTATGAACACTGAAGCTTTCTTT	CASRPRQVMNTEAFF
TRBD2	TRBV3-1	few	TRBJ2-5	TGTGCCAGCAGCCAAGATCTAGCGGTAAAACAAGAGACCCAGTACTTC	CASSQDLAVKQETQYF
TRBD2	TRBV5-1	-	TRBJ2-1	TGCGCCAGCAGCCCTAGCGGGAGGAACAATGAGCAGTTCTTC	CASSPSGRNNEQFF
-	TRBV9	few	TRBJ1-3	TGTGCCAGCAGCGTAGGGCTTCAGAGCAGCTCTGGAAACACCATATATTTT	CASSVGLQSSSGNTIYF
-	TRBV29-1	many	TRBJ2-3	TGCAGCGCCGCCGTTGGACCAGATACGCAGTATTTT	CSAAVGPDTQYF
-	TRBV5-6	-	TRBJ2-1	TGTGCCAGCAGCCCGACACGGCGCTCTGGGATCTCCTACAATGAGCAGTTCTTC	CASSPTRRSGISYNEQFF
TRBD2	TRBV6-5	many	TRBJ2-7	TGTGCCAGCAGTTACGGGACTAGCGGGAGCCTAAGGGACGAGCAGTACTTC	CASSYGTSGSLRDEQYF
TRBD1	TRBV6-5	few	TRBJ1-1	TGTGCCAGCAGTTCAGGGGGCGCGGGTAAAACTGAAGCTTTCTTT	CASSSGGAGKTEAFF
-	TRBV6-1	few	TRBJ1-2	TGTGCGGAGCGGGATTCAGGGTCGGGAAACTATGGCTACACCTTC	CAERDSGSGNYGYTF
-	TRBV7-2	-	TRBJ2-1	TGTGCCAGCAGCTTAGCGCGCCGGCTAAATGAGCAGTTCTTC	CASSLARRLNEQFF
TRBD2	TRBV9	-	TRBJ2-5	TGTGCCAGCAGCGTACGGCGGGAGGGGAACCAAGAGACCCAGTACTTC	CASSVRREGNQETQYF
-	TRBV12-3/TRBV12-4	-	TRBJ2-1	TGTGCCAGCAGTATGCTTCCCCGGGACTGGCCGGGCAATGAGCAGTTCTTC	CASSMLPRDWPGNEQFF
-	TRBV11-2	few	TRBJ1-5	TGTGCCAGCAGCTTATTGGACCGGGTCTCTCAGCCCCAGCATTTT	CASSLLDRVSQPQHF
-	TRBV27	-	TRBJ2-7	TGTGCCAGCAGTTTGGGCAGGGGAAAAGACGAGCAGTACTTC	CASSLGRGKDEQYF
-	TRBV6-2/TRBV6-3	many	TRBJ2-7	TGTGCCAGCAGTTACTCCAGGCTCGTCCAAGAGCAGTACTTC	CASSYSRLVQEQYF
-	TRBV28	-	TRBJ2-7	TGTGCCAGCGCAATGGGAAAGACAGGCCCTAGAGTTGTCGAGCAGTACTTC	CASAMGKTGPRVVEQYF
TRBD1	TRBV18	-	TRBJ2-3	TGTGCCAGCTCACCACTTACCGGGGGACAGGTCGATACGCAGTATTTT	CASSPLTGGQVDTQYF